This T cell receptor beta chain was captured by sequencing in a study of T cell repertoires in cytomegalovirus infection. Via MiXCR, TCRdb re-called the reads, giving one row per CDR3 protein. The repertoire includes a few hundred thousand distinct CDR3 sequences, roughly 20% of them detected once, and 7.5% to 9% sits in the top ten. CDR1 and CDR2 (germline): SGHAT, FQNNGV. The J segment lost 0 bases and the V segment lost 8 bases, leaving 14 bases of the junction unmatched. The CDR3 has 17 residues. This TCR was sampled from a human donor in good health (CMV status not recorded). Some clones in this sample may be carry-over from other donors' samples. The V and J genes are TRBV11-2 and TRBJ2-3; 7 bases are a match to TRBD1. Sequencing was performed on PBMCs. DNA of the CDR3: TGTGCCAGCGGGGCCCTAGGGACAGCCTGGAGCACAGATACGCAGTATTTT. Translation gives CASGALGTAWSTDTQYF.